These 14 T cell receptor beta chains came from one sample sequenced in a study of T cell responses to AZD1222 COVID-19 vaccine. Sequencing was performed with immunoSEQ multiplex PCR; in TCRdb, only in-frame clones are kept and a portion is missing. The repertoire holds roughly 120,000 clones, with 75% to 90% as singletons. Sequencing used peripheral blood, obtained 28 days after the second AZD1222 dose. The origin of the receptors is an adult who received the AZD1222 COVID-19 vaccine.

The rearrangement joins TRBV4-1 to TRBJ2-5, with TRBD2 identical over 7 bases. The CDR3 spans 16 residues. Germline CDR1 reads MGHRA; CDR2 reads YSYEKL. V shed 0 bases and J 1 base; nucleotides not matched to a gene: 5. The CDR3 here is CASSQDFRGGQETQYF. The CDR3 nucleotides are TGCGCCAGCAGCCAAGACTTCCGCGGGGGCCAAGAGACCCAGTACTTC.

The V gene is TRBV11-2, the J gene TRBJ2-7, with D tentatively TRBD2 (5 bases). The germline V gene has CDR1 SGHAT and CDR2 FQNNGV. V was pared by 4 bases and J by 7 bases, with 17 bases between. CDR3 length: 14 amino acids. CDR3 loop: CASSSDPGWWEQYF. The CDR3 region has the DNA TGTGCCAGCAGCTCGGACCCGGGATGGTGGGAGCAGTACTTC.

The CDR3 DNA sequence: TGTGCCAGCAGCCGAACAGGGAACAGGGGCCATTCCTACAATGAGCAGTTCTTC. This gives the protein CASSRTGNRGHSYNEQFF. J is TRBJ2-1 and V is TRBV7-6, with 7 nucleotides matching TRBD1. V dropped 5 bases and J dropped 1; count of bases not matched to a gene: 14. The length of the CDR3 is 18 residues. Germline V gene sequence: CDR1 SGHVS, CDR2 FNYEAQ. The complete variable domain, with remaining parts taken from reference TRBV7-6 and TRBJ2-1, reads GAGVSQSPRYKVTKRGQDVALRCDPISGHVSLYWYRQALGQGPEFLTYFNYEAQQDKSGLPNDRFSAERPEGSISTLTIQRTEQRDSAMYRCASSRTGNRGHSYNEQFFGPGTRLTVL.

The chain links TRBV18 to TRBJ1-1; D unresolved. Per the germline V gene, CDR1 is KGHSH and CDR2 is LQKENI. With 3 bases removed from V and 7 bases from J, the gap between germline ends came to 12 bases. CDR3 length equals 13 residues. CDR3 loop: CASSPRPQGEAFF. Written as DNA, the CDR3 is TGTGCCAGCTCACCGAGGCCACAAGGTGAAGCTTTCTTT.

This sequence joins TRBV5-6 and TRBJ1-1; 10 bases fit TRBD1. The CDR3 totals 16 residues. The germline V gene has CDR1 SGHDT and CDR2 YYEEEE. The V segment lost 4 bases and the J segment 4 bases; nucleotides outside the gene matches: 10. Here the CDR3 reads CASSDWTGGLGTEAFF. CDR3 nucleotides: TGTGCCAGCAGCGATTGGACAGGGGGGCTTGGCACTGAAGCTTTCTTT.

J is TRBJ2-1 and V is TRBV30; 10 nucleotides align to TRBD2. The CDR3 is made up of 13 amino acids. CDR1 is GTSNPN and CDR2 is SVGIG in the germline V gene (reference sequence). After removal of 4 bases from V and 7 bases from J, the junction contained 4 bases not matched to a gene. The CDR3 bases are TGTGCCTGGACCACTAGCGGGGCTAATGAGCAGTTCTTC. Translating it yields CAWTTSGANEQFF.

The CDR3 DNA is TGTGCCACCAGCGCGGAGAGGACTGCAACTAATGAAAAACTGTTTTTT. Its protein product is CATSAERTATNEKLFF. The chain couples TRBV15 to TRBJ1-4, with D hard to call. V lost 5 bases and J lost 0, with 13 bases in between. The length of the CDR3 is 16 residues. Germline assignment: CDR1 LNHNV and CDR2 YYDKDF (reference sequence).

V gene TRBV5-1 combines with J gene TRBJ1-4, with TRBD1 as a possible D gene (5 bases). Trimming removed 0 bases at V and 8 bases at J, with 11 bases between. The germline CDR1 and CDR2 sequences are SGHRS and YFSETQ. The CDR3 totals 14 residues. The CDR3 DNA follows: TGCGCCAGCAGCTTGGATAGGGACGGCGAAAAACTGTTTTTT. This translates into CASSLDRDGEKLFF.

The chain is built from TRBV27 and TRBJ1-5, with D uncertain. Germline V CDR1 and CDR2: MNHEY, SMNVEV (reference sequence). CDR3 length equals 15 residues. V lost 5 bases and J lost 0, with 11 bases in between. The CDR3 here is CASSPTAYSNQPQHF. The CDR3 DNA reads TGTGCCAGCAGTCCAACAGCTTATAGCAATCAGCCCCAGCATTTT.

The chain uses TRBV5-4 and TRBJ2-5; tentative D call: TRBD1 (5 bases). CDR1 and CDR2 from the germline V gene are SGHNT and YYREEE (reference sequence). The V and J ends lost 2 bases and 3 bases respectively, with 8 bases between them. The CDR3 sequence is 13 residues long. CDR3 DNA sequence: TGTGCCAGCAGCTTCACAGGAGAAGAGACCCAGTACTTC. Residues: CASSFTGEETQYF.

This clone was picked up one time. The chain employs TRBV5-1 and TRBJ2-5; D call uncertain. V gave up 4 bases and J gave up 2 bases, with 9 bases separating them. Germline V lookup: CDR1 SGHRS, CDR2 YFSETQ. This CDR3 comprises 13 residues. CDR3 amino acids: CASSAEYQETQYF. The CDR3 DNA reads TGCGCCAGCAGCGCGGAGTATCAAGAGACCCAGTACTTC.

V is TRBV9 and J is TRBJ1-5, with D unresolved. Germline CDR1 is SGDLS and CDR2 is YYNGEE. V was clipped by 3 bases and J by 1 base, with 11 bases between them. CDR3 length: 15 amino acids. The CDR3 region has the DNA TGTGCCAGCAGCGAGGGTATCGGAAGCAATCAGCCCCAGCATTTT. This encodes CASSEGIGSNQPQHF. Complete variable domain (other parts from reference TRBV9 and TRBJ1-5): DSGVTQTPKHLITATGQRVTLRCSPRSGDLSVYWYQQSLDQGLQFLIQYYNGEERAKGNILERFSAQQFPDLHSELNLSSLELGDSALYFCASSEGIGSNQPQHFGDGTRLSIL.

The rearrangement links TRBV2 to TRBJ1-4; no clear D. The CDR3 is made up of 14 amino acids. From germline, CDR1 is SNHLY and CDR2 FYNNEI. Trimming removed 3 bases at V and 8 bases at J, with 13 bases between. CDR3 bases: TGTGCCAGCAGTGAGAGGACCGGGGAGGAAAAACTGTTTTTT. Its translation is CASSERTGEEKLFF.

This clone was seen only once. The chain couples TRBV27 to TRBJ2-1, with D perhaps matching TRBD1 (5 bases). V shed 6 bases and J shed 0 bases, with 12 bases lying between them. The length of the CDR3 is 15 residues. The V gene's germline CDR1 is MNHEY and CDR2 SMNVEV (reference sequence). CDR3 protein: CASRSETASYNEQFF. The CDR3 DNA is TGTGCCAGCAGATCGGAGACAGCCTCCTACAATGAGCAGTTCTTC.